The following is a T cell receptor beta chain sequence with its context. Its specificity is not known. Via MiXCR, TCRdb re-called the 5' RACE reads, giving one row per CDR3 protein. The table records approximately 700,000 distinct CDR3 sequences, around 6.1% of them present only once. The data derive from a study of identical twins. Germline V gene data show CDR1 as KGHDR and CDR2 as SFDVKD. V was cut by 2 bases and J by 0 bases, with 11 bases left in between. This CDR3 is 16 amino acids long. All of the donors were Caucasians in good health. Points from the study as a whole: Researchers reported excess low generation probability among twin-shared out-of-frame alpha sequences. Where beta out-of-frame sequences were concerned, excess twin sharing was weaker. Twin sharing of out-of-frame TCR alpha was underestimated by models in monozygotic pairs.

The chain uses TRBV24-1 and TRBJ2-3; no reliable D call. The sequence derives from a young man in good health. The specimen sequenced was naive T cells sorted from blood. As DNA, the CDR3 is TGTGCCACCAGTGATTCGGAGACTCCTAGCACAGATACGCAGTATTTT. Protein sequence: CATSDSETPSTDTQYF.